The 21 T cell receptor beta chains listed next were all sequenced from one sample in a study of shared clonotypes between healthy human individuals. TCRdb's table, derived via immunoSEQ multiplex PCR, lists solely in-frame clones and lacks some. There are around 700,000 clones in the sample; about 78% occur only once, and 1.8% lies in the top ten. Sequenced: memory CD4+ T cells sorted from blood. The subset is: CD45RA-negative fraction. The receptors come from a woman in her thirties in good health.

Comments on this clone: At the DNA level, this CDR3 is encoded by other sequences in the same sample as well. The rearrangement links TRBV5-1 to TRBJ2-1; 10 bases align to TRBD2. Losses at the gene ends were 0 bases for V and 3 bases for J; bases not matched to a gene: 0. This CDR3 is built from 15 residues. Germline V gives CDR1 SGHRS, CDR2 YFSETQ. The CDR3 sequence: CASSLVAGGYNEQFF. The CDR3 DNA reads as TGCGCCAGCAGCTTGGTAGCGGGAGGCTACAATGAGCAGTTCTTC.

Written as DNA, the CDR3 is TGCGCCAGCAGATCCTCGGCCACTGAAGCTTTCTTT. Encoded protein: CASRSSATEAFF. This chain uses TRBV5-1 with TRBJ1-1; D uncertain. The CDR3 has 12 residues. V lost 5 bases and J 4 bases, leaving 9 bases between the germline ends. Germline loops: CDR1 SGHRS, CDR2 YFSETQ. The entire variable domain, with the rest obtained from reference TRBV5-1 and TRBJ1-1, is as follows: KAGVTQTPRYLIKTRGQQVTLSCSPISGHRSVSWYQQTPGQGLQFLFEYFSETQRNKGNFPGRFSGRQFSNSRSEMNVSTLELGDSALYLCASRSSATEAFFGQGTRLTVV.

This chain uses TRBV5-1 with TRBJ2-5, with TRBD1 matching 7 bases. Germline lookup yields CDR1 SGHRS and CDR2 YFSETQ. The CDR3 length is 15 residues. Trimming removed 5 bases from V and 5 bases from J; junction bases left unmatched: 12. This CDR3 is CASRIVGQDGETQYF. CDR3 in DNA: TGCGCCAGCAGAATAGTAGGACAGGATGGCGAGACCCAGTACTTC.

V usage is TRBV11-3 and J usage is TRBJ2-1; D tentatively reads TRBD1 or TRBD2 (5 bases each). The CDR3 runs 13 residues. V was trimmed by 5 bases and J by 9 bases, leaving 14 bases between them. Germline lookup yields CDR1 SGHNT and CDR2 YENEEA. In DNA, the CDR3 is TGTGCCAGCAGCCCGGGGCACAACAGTGAGCAGTTCTTC. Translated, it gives CASSPGHNSEQFF.

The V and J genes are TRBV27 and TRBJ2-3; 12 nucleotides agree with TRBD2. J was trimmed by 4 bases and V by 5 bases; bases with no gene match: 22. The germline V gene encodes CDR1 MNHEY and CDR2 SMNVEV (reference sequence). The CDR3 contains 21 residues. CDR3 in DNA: TGTGCCAGCAGTCCTTCCCCGGCACTGAAGACTAGCGGGAGTTTCCCAGATACGCAGTATTTT. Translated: CASSPSPALKTSGSFPDTQYF.

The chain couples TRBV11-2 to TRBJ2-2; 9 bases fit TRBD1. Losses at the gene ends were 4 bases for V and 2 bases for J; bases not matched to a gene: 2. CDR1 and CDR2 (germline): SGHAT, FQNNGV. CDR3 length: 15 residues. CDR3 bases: TGTGCCAGCAGCTACAGGGGGCTCAACACCGGGGAGCTGTTTTTT. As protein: CASSYRGLNTGELFF.

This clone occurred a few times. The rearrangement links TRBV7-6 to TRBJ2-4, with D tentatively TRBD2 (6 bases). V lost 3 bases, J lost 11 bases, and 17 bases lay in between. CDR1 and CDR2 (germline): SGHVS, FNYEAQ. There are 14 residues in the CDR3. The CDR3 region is CASSFEGTDGVQYF. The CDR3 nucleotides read TGTGCCAGCAGCTTCGAAGGGACTGACGGGGTTCAGTACTTC.

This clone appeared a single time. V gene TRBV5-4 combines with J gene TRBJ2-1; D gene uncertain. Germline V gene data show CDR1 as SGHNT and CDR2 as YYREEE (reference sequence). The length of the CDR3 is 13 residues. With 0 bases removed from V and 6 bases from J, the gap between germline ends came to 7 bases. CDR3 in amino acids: CASSLDRFNEQFF. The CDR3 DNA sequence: TGTGCCAGCAGCTTGGACCGGTTCAATGAGCAGTTCTTC.

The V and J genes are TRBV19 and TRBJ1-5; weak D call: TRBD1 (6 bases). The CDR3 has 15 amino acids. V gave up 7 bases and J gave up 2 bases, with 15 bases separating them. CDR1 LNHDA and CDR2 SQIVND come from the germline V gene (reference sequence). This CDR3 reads CASTRGGDGNQPQHF. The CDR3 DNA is TGTGCCAGTACAAGGGGGGGGGATGGCAATCAGCCCCAGCATTTT.

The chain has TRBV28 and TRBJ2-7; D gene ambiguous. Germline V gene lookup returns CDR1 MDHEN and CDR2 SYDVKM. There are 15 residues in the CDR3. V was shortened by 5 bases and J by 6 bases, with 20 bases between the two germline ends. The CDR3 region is CASSPKGSVRIEQYF. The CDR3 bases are TGTGCCAGCAGTCCCAAGGGCAGCGTAAGGATCGAGCAGTACTTC.

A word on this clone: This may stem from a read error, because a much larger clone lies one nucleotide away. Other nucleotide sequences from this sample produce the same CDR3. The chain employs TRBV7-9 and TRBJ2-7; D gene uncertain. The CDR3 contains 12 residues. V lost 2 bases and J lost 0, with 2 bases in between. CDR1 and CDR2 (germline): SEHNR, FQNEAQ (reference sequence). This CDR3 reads CASSLSSYEQYF. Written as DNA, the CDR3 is TGTGCCAGCAGCTTAAGCTCCTACGAGCAGTACTTC.

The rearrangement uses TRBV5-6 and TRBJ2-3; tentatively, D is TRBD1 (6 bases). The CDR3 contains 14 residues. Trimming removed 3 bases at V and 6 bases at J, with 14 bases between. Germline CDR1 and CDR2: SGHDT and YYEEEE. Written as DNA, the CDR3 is TGTGCCAGCAGCTCAATCAGGGGAGCGGATACGCAGTATTTT. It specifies CASSSIRGADTQYF. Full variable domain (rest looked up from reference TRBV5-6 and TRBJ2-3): DAGVTQSPTHLIKTRGQQVTLRCSPKSGHDTVSWYQQALGQGPQFIFQYYEEEERQRGNFPDRFSGHQFPNYSSELNVNALLLGDSALYLCASSSIRGADTQYFGPGTRLTVL.

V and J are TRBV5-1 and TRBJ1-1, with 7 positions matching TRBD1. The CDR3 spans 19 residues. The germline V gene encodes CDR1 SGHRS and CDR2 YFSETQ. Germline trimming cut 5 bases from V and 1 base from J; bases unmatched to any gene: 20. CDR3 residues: CASRKRTGAERDWNTEAFF. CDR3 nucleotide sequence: TGCGCCAGCAGGAAACGTACAGGGGCTGAGAGGGACTGGAACACTGAAGCTTTCTTT.

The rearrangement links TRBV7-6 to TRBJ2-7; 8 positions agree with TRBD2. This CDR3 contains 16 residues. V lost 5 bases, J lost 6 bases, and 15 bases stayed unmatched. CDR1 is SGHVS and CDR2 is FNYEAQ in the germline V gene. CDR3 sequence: CASSPGGHLRGGEQYF. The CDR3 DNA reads TGTGCCAGCAGCCCCGGGGGACACCTCCGGGGGGGCGAGCAGTACTTC.

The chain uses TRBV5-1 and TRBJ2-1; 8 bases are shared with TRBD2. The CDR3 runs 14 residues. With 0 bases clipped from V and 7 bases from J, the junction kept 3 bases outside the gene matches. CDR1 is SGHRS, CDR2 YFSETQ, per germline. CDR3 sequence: CASSLGRGANEQFF. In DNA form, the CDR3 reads TGCGCCAGCAGCTTGGGGCGGGGGGCGAATGAGCAGTTCTTC.

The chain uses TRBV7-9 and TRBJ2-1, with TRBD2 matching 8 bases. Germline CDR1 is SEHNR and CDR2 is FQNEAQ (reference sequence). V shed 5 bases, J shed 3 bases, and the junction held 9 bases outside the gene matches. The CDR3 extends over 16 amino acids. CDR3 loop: CASSLPLAGGYNEQFF. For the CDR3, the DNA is TGTGCCAGCAGCCTTCCTCTAGCGGGCGGCTACAATGAGCAGTTCTTC. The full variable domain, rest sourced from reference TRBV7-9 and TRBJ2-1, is DTGVSQNPRHKITKRGQNVTFRCDPISEHNRLYWYRQTLGQGPEFLTYFQNEAQLEKSRLLSDRFSAERPKGSFSTLEIQRTEQGDSAMYLCASSLPLAGGYNEQFFGPGTRLTVL.

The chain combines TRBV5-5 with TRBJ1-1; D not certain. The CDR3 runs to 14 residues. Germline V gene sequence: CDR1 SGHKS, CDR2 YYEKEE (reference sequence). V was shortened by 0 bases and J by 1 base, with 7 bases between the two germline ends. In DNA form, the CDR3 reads TGTGCCAGCAGCTTGGTAGGGAGGAACACTGAAGCTTTCTTT. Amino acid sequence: CASSLVGRNTEAFF.

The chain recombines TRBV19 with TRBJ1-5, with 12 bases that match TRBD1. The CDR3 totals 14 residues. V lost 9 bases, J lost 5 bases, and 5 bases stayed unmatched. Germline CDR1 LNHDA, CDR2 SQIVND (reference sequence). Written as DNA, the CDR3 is TGTGCCAGCACGGGACAGGGGGCCCATCAGCCCCAGCATTTT. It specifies CASTGQGAHQPQHF.

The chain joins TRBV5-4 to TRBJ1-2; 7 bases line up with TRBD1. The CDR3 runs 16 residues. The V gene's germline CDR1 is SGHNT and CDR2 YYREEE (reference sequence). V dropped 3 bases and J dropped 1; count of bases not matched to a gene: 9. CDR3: CASSSPATGVNYGYTF. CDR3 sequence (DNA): TGTGCCAGCAGCTCACCGGCCACAGGGGTTAACTATGGCTACACCTTC.

In nucleotides, the CDR3 is TGTGCCAGCAGAATATTGACCCAGCGGGGGACTGAAGCTTTCTTT. Its translation is CASRILTQRGTEAFF. V gene TRBV28 combines with J gene TRBJ1-1, with D perhaps TRBD1 (5 bases). Per the germline V gene, CDR1 is MDHEN and CDR2 is SYDVKM. The CDR3 runs to 15 residues. Deletions cut 6 bases from V and 5 bases from J, with 19 bases between.

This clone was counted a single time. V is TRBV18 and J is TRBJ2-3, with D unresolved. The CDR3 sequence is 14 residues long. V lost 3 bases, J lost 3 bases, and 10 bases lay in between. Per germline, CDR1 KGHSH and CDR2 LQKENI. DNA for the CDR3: TGTGCCAGCTCACCTAAGGCCGAGACAGATACGCAGTATTTT. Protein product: CASSPKAETDTQYF.